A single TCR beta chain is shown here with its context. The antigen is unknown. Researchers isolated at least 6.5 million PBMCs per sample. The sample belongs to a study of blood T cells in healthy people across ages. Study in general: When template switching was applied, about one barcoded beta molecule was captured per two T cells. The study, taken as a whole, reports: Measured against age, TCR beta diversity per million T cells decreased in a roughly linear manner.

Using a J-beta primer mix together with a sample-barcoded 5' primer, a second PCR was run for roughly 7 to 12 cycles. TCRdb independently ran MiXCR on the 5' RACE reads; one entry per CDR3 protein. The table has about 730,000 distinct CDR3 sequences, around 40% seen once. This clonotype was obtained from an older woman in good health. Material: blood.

Here the CDR3 DNA reads TGCAGTGCTAGACTAGCTGGGTTGGCAGATACGCAGTATTTT. Translating gives CSARLAGLADTQYF. The chain links TRBV20-1 to TRBJ2-3; D may be TRBD2 (5 bases). The germline V gene encodes CDR1 DFQATT and CDR2 SNEGSKA (reference sequence). The length of the CDR3 is 14 residues. V gave up 2 bases and J gave up 4 bases, with 13 bases separating them.